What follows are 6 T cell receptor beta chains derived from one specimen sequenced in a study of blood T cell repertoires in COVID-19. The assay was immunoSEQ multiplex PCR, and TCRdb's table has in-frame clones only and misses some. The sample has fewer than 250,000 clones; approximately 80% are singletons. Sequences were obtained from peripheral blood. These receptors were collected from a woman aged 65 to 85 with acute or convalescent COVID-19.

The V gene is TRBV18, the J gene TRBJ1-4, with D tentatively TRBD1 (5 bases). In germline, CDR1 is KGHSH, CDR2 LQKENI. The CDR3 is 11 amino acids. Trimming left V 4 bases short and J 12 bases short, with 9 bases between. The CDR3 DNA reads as TGTGCCAGCTCACAACGACAGCAACTGTTTTTT. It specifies CASSQRQQLFF.

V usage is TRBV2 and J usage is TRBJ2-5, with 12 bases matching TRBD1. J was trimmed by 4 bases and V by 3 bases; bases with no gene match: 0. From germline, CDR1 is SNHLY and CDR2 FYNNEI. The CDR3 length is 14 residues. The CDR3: CASSEGQGAETQYF. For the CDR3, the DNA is TGTGCCAGCAGTGAGGGACAGGGGGCAGAGACCCAGTACTTC. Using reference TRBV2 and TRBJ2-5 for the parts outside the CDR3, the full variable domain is EPEVTQTPSHQVTQMGQEVILRCVPISNHLYFYWYRQILGQKVEFLVSFYNNEISEKSEIFDDQFSVERPDGSNFTLKIRSTKLEDSAMYFCASSEGQGAETQYFGPGTRLLVL.

The CDR3 DNA reads TGCGCCAGCAGTGCCAGGGGGTCCTACGAGCAGTACTTC. It encodes CASSARGSYEQYF. The chain carries TRBV10-1 and TRBJ2-7; TRBD1 matches at 7 bases. With V trimmed by 4 bases and J by 1 base, 1 base remained unmatched. The CDR3 is 13 residues long. Germline lookup yields CDR1 WNHNN and CDR2 SYGVQD (reference sequence).

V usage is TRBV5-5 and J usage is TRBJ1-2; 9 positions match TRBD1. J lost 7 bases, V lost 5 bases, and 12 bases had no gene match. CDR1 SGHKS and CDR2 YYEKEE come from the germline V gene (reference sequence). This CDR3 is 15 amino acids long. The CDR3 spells CASSLPTGGAAGYTF. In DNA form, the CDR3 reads TGTGCCAGCAGTTTACCGACAGGGGGGGCGGCTGGCTACACCTTC.

The CDR3, as DNA: TGTGCCAGCAGCTCTGGACAGGGGGCTTCGGGGTACACCTACGAGCAGTACTTC. Protein: CASSSGQGASGYTYEQYF. The chain links TRBV7-2 to TRBJ2-7, with 11 bases aligning to TRBD1. CDR3 size: 18 residues. Germline V lookup: CDR1 SGHTA, CDR2 FQGNSA. Germline trimming cut 4 bases from V and 2 bases from J; bases unmatched to any gene: 13.

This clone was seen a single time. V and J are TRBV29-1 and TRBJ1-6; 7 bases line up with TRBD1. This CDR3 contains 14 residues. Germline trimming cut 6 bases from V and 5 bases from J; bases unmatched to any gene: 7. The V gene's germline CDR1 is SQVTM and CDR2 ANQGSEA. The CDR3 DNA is TGCAGCGTACGACAGGGCGCTGATAATTCACCCCTCCACTTT. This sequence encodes CSVRQGADNSPLHF.